The clone carrying this T cell receptor beta chain was seen more than once but under ten times. As yet, its antigen is unknown. The data belong to a study of identical twins. Overall study results and limits: Cross-sectional statistical analysis, not tracking of the same donors, underpinned the conclusions.

This CDR3 is 15 amino acids long. Germline assignment: CDR1 SEHNR and CDR2 FQNEAQ (reference sequence). V gave up 8 bases and J gave up 6 bases, with 17 bases separating them. After template switching added a universal primer site, the resulting cDNA carried unique molecular identifiers. TCRdb used MiXCR to reprocess the 5' RACE reads, holding one entry per CDR3 protein. The data show some 730,000 distinct CDR3 sequences, about 18% seen once. These same records also appear under a second study, on T cells expressing NK-cell markers.

The chain recombines TRBV7-9 with TRBJ1-6; D perhaps matches TRBD1 (5 bases). The receptor comes from a woman under 30 in good health. Source material: PBMCs. CDR3 sequence (DNA): TGTGCCAGCGAACCGTTGGGGCAGTTTAATTCACCCCTCCACTTT. It specifies CASEPLGQFNSPLHF.